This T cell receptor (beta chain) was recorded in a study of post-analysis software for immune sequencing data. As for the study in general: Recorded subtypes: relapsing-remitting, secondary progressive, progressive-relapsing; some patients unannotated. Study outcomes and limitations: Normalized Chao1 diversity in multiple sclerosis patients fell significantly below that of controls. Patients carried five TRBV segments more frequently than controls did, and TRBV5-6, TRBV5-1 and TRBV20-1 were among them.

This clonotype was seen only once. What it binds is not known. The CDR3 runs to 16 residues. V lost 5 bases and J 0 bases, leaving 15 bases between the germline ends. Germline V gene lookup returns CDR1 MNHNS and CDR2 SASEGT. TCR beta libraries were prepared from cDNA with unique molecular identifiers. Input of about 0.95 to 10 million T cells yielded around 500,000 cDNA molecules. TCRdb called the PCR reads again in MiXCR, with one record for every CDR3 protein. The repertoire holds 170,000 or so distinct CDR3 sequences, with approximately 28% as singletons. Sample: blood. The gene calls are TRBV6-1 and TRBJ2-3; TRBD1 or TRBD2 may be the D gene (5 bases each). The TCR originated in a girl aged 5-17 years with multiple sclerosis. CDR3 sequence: CASSPFGGDSTDTQYF. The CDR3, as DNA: TGTGCCAGCAGTCCCTTTGGGGGAGATAGCACAGATACGCAGTATTTT.